This TCR beta chain was recorded in a study of beta chain features in type 1 diabetes. Regarding this clone: Antigen unknown.

Regarding the study as a whole: TCRB CDR3 length was moderately but significantly reduced in all four CD4+ subsets of Type 1 diabetes patients.

cDNA synthesis used the whole RNA isolate, giving expressed TCRB sequences. TCRdb's copy holds only in-frame clones and misses some; the assay was immunoSEQ multiplex PCR. The sample lists approximately 600,000 clones, around 11% occurring once. Germline CDR1 is SNHLY and CDR2 is FYNNEI. The CDR3 runs 11 residues. V was shortened by 7 bases and J by 5 bases, with 8 bases between the two germline ends. The chain is built from TRBV2 and TRBJ1-1, with no clear D. Input material: naive CD4+ T cells from blood. The source is a man aged 25 to 40 with type 1 diabetes. The CDR3 sequence is CASMRETEAFF. CDR3 nucleotides: TGTGCCAGCATGAGGGAAACTGAAGCTTTCTTT.